This TCR beta chain appears in the sequencing data of a study of control samples from healthy donors and cancer patients. Only in-frame clones appear in the TCRdb table, and some are missing; sequencing was by immunoSEQ multiplex PCR. The table shows about 190,000 clones, with 91% occurring only once. The TCR was taken from a man younger than 40 in good health. The source material was blood.

This CDR3 is CASSQAGLEGSPADTQYF. The DNA for the CDR3 is TGTGCCAGCAGCCAAGCTGGACTGGAGGGGTCCCCCGCAGATACGCAGTATTTT. The genes are TRBV3-1 (or the pseudogene TRBV3-2) and TRBJ2-3, with a weak D call TRBD2 (6 bases). The V end was cut by 1 base, the J end by 4 bases, with 21 bases between. This CDR3 region has 18 residues. Germline V gene data show CDR1 as LGHDT and CDR2 as YNNKEL (reference sequence).